These 16 T cell receptor beta chains were all obtained from the same sample, sequenced in a study of cytomegalovirus exposure and HLA in healthy donors (dated 2017 in TCRdb). The library was generated by the immunoSEQ multiplex PCR assay. For the multiplex PCR, a mixture combining 60 forward primers for TCR Vbeta segments and 13 reverse primers for TCR Jbeta segments was used. TCRdb re-hosts the immuneACCESS table, in-frame sequences only. Its copies lack some clones; in the studies checked, an unresolved V gene accounts for under half of them, and the cause for the rest is not known. The sample table records about 60,000 clones. 2.1% of the sample lies in the top ten. Sequencing was performed on PBMCs. The receptor set was obtained from a woman aged 18-29 years in good health and CMV-seronegative.

The chain couples TRBV5-1 to TRBJ1-1; D not certain. The CDR3 runs 16 residues. Per germline, CDR1 SGHRS and CDR2 YFSETQ. V lost 7 bases to trimming and J lost 1 base, with 20 bases between them. CDR3 sequence: CASADPTFGRNTEAFF. The CDR3 nucleotides are TGCGCCAGCGCCGACCCGACATTTGGTCGGAACACTGAAGCTTTCTTT.

The genes are TRBV6-1 and TRBJ1-3, with 9 bases identical to TRBD1. The germline gives CDR1 MNHNS, CDR2 SASEGT. This CDR3 spans 14 amino acids. Losses at the gene ends were 2 bases for V and 8 bases for J; bases not matched to a gene: 4. Written as DNA, the CDR3 is TGTGCCAGCAGTGAAACAGGGGGCTCGGACACCATATATTTT. Translation gives CASSETGGSDTIYF.

This rearrangement joins TRBV6-5 to TRBJ2-7, with unresolved D. The CDR3 has 13 residues. The V end was cut by 7 bases, the J end by 0 bases, with 10 bases between. CDR1 MNHEY and CDR2 SVGAGI come from the germline V gene. The CDR3 DNA reads TGTGCCAGCACCTCCCCTAACTCCTACGAGCAGTACTTC. Translated: CASTSPNSYEQYF.

The chain uses TRBV4-1 and TRBJ2-1; the D gene is possibly TRBD1 (5 bases). The CDR3 loop spans 16 amino acids. Between the trimmed V and J ends, which lost 1 base and 0 bases, there was a span of 10 bases. The germline gives CDR1 MGHRA, CDR2 YSYEKL. CDR3 protein: CASSQVDIFSYNEQFF. The CDR3, as DNA: TGCGCCAGCAGCCAAGTGGACATCTTCTCCTACAATGAGCAGTTCTTC.

The DNA of the CDR3 is TGTGCCAGCAGCTTATACCAGGGCTTAGGGAACACTGAAGCTTTCTTT. This gives the protein CASSLYQGLGNTEAFF. The chain recombines TRBV7-9 with TRBJ1-1, with D perhaps matching TRBD1 (5 bases). Germline V gives CDR1 SEHNR, CDR2 FQNEAQ (reference sequence). CDR3 size: 16 residues. V lost 2 bases to trimming and J lost 1 base, with 14 bases between them.

The chain carries TRBV18 and TRBJ2-1, with 11 bases lining up with TRBD2. There are 14 residues in the CDR3. Germline values: CDR1 KGHSH, CDR2 LQKENI. J lost 4 bases, V lost 7 bases, and 3 bases had no gene match. In DNA, the CDR3 is TGTGCCAGCTTAGGACTAGCGGGTTACAATGAGCAGTTCTTC. Translation: CASLGLAGYNEQFF. Combining the CDR3 with reference TRBV18 and TRBJ2-1 gives the whole variable domain NAGVMQNPRHLVRRRGQEARLRCSPMKGHSHVYWYRQLPEEGLKFMVYLQKENIIDESGMPKERFSAEFPKEGPSILRIQQVVRGDSAAYFCASLGLAGYNEQFFGPGTRLTVL.

The V call is TRBV28, the J call TRBJ1-1; weak D call: TRBD1 (5 bases). CDR1 MDHEN and CDR2 SYDVKM come from the germline V gene. The CDR3 runs to 15 residues. V dropped 3 bases and J dropped 1 base, with 12 bases sitting between them. CDR3 DNA sequence: TGTGCCAGCAGTTTCTTGTCGGGGGGGAACACTGAAGCTTTCTTT. This translates into CASSFLSGGNTEAFF. The whole variable domain, filled in from reference TRBV28 and TRBJ1-1, reads DVKVTQSSRYLVKRTGEKVFLECVQDMDHENMFWYRQDPGLGLRLIYFSYDVKMKEKGDIPEGYSVSREKKERFSLILESASTNQTSMYLCASSFLSGGNTEAFFGQGTRLTVV.

The gene calls are TRBV10-2 and TRBJ2-5, with TRBD2 matching over 14 bases. This CDR3 comprises 14 residues. The J segment lost 3 bases and the V segment lost 6 bases, leaving 0 bases of the junction unmatched. Germline V CDR1 and CDR2: WSHSY, SAAADI. Here the CDR3 reads CASRGLAGEETQYF. Written as DNA, the CDR3 is TGCGCCAGCAGGGGACTAGCGGGGGAAGAGACCCAGTACTTC.

V gene TRBV6-1 combines with J gene TRBJ1-1; 7 nucleotides agree with TRBD1. The J segment lost 3 bases and the V segment lost 4 bases, leaving 2 bases of the junction unmatched. The CDR3 runs to 13 residues. From germline, CDR1 is MNHNS and CDR2 SASEGT. CDR3 sequence reads: CASSVQGYTEAFF. The CDR3 nucleotides are TGTGCCAGCAGTGTACAGGGGTACACTGAAGCTTTCTTT.

The CDR3 spells CASSVMGAGSSYNEQFF. The CDR3 nucleotides read TGTGCCAGCAGCGTCATGGGAGCGGGGAGCTCCTACAATGAGCAGTTCTTC. This chain connects TRBV7-3 to TRBJ2-1; 7 bases fit TRBD2. The CDR3 is made up of 17 amino acids. The V segment lost 5 bases and the J segment 0 bases; nucleotides outside the gene matches: 10. The germline CDR1 and CDR2 sequences are SGHTA and FQGTGA. Full variable domain (outside the CDR3, taken from reference TRBV7-3 and TRBJ2-1): GAGVSQTPSNKVTEKGKYVELRCDPISGHTALYWYRQSLGQGPEFLIYFQGTGAADDSGLPNDRFFAVRPEGSVSTLKIQRTERGDSAVYLCASSVMGAGSSYNEQFFGPGTRLTVL.

The rearrangement joins TRBV7-2 to TRBJ2-1, with 12 bases matching TRBD2. Germline trimming cut 3 bases from V and 8 bases from J; bases unmatched to any gene: 2. CDR1 and CDR2 from the germline V gene are SGHTA and FQGNSA. There are 14 residues in the CDR3. As DNA, the CDR3 is TGTGCCAGCAGCTTGGCTAGCGGGGGGGATGAGCAGTTCTTC. This translates into CASSLASGGDEQFF. The full variable domain, in which reference TRBV7-2 and TRBJ2-1 provide the parts outside the CDR3, is GAGVSQSPSNKVTEKGKDVELRCDPISGHTALYWYRQSLGQGLEFLIYFQGNSAPDKSGLPSDRFSAERTGGSVSTLTIQRTQQEDSAVYLCASSLASGGDEQFFGPGTRLTVL.

V is TRBV19 and J is TRBJ2-2, with D maybe TRBD1 (6 bases). Germline CDR1 and CDR2: LNHDA and SQIVND (reference sequence). Trimming pared 0 bases from V and 9 bases from J, leaving 17 bases between. The CDR3 loop spans 16 amino acids. This chain's CDR3 is CASSIDPRQVVRELFF. The CDR3 DNA reads TGTGCCAGTAGTATAGACCCTCGACAGGTGGTCAGGGAGCTGTTTTTT. Full variable domain (missing parts from reference TRBV19 and TRBJ2-2): DGGITQSPKYLFRKEGQNVTLSCEQNLNHDAMYWYRQDPGQGLRLIYYSQIVNDFQKGDIAEGYSVSREKKESFPLTVTSAQKNPTAFYLCASSIDPRQVVRELFFGEGSRLTVL.

The chain employs TRBV4-2 and TRBJ2-7, with D tentatively TRBD1 (6 bases). V lost 4 bases and J 6 bases, leaving 13 bases between the germline ends. Germline assignment: CDR1 LGHNA and CDR2 YNFKEQ. The length of the CDR3 is 13 residues. CDR3 protein: CASSRTRGSEQYF. DNA for the CDR3: TGTGCCAGCAGCCGGACCAGGGGTTCCGAGCAGTACTTC.

The J gene is TRBJ2-2, the V gene TRBV18; 9 nucleotides match TRBD1. Germline CDR1 KGHSH, CDR2 LQKENI. Trimming cost V 8 bases and J 0 bases; bases outside gene matches: 7. The CDR3 sequence is 16 residues long. CDR3 nucleotides: TGTGCCAGCGCCCGACAGGGGGGGACGAACACCGGGGAGCTGTTTTTT. It is translated as CASARQGGTNTGELFF.

The CDR3 sequence: CAWRRVSVNSPLHF. The CDR3 nucleotides read TGTGCCTGGAGACGGGTCTCAGTTAATTCACCCCTCCACTTT. This chain joins TRBV30 and TRBJ1-6; D gene ambiguous. Germline CDR1 and CDR2: GTSNPN and SVGIG (reference sequence). This CDR3 region has 14 residues. Trimming removed 3 bases from V and 6 bases from J, with 12 bases in between.

The V and J genes are TRBV7-6 and TRBJ1-4, with no clear D. Germline-derived CDR1 and CDR2 are SGHVS and FNYEAQ. V lost 5 bases and J lost 0, with 10 bases in between. This CDR3 comprises 15 residues. CDR3 in DNA: TGTGCCAGCAGCCCCCGCTCAGCAACTAATGAAAAACTGTTTTTT. It is translated as CASSPRSATNEKLFF.